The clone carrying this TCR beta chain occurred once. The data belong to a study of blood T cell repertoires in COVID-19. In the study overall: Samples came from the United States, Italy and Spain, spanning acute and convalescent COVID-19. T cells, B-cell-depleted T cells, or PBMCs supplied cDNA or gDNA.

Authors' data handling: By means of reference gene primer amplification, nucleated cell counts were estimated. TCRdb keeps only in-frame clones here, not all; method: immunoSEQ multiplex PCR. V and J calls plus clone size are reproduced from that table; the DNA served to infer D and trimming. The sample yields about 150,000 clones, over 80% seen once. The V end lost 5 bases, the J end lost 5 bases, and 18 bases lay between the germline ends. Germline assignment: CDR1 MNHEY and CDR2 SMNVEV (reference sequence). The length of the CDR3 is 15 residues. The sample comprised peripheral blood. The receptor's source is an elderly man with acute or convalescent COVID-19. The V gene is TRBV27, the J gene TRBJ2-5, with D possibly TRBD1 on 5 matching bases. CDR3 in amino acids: CASSHRTLPGETQYF. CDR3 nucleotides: TGTGCCAGCAGTCACCGGACCCTACCAGGGGAGACCCAGTACTTC.